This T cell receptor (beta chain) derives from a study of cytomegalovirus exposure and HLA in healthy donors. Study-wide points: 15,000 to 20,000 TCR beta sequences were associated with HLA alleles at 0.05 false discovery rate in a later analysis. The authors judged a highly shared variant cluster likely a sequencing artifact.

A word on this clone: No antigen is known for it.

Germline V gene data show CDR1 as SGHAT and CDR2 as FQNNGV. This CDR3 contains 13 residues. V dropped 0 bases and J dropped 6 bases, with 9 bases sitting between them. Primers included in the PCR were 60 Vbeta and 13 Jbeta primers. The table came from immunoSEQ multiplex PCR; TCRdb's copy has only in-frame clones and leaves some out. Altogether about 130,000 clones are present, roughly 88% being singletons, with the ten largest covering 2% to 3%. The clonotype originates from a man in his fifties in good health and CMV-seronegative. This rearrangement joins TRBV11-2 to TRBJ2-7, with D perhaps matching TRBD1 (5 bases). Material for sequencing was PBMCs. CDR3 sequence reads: CASSLDRAGEQYF. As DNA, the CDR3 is TGTGCCAGCAGCTTAGACAGGGCAGGCGAGCAGTACTTC.